This record covers a single TCR beta chain. Its antigen is not identified. This specimen comes from a study of T cell responses to AZD1222 COVID-19 vaccine. Findings and limits, study-wide: Among the donors, most were white British and more were female, and clonal diversity was possibly underestimated. Just a handful of people given AZD1222 tested seropositive at baseline. Breadth and depth of Spike-specific TCRs rose after two AZD1222 doses.

CDR1 is SQVTM and CDR2 is ANQGSEA in the germline V gene. Trimming took 5 bases from V and 3 from J, leaving 14 bases between them. The CDR3 loop spans 13 amino acids. Profiling relied on immunoSEQ multiplex PCR, and the TCRdb table lists in-frame clones only, not all of them. The table lists approximately 88,000 clones, approximately 90% of them singletons, with less than 6.5% in the top ten. The TCR was taken from an adult in good health. Sequenced material: peripheral blood, taken on day 0 of AZD1222 vaccination. V and J are TRBV29-1 and TRBJ2-7; D gene uncertain. The CDR3 DNA sequence: TGCAGCGTTTTAACTGGGCAGATCTACGAGCAGTACTTC. Translating it yields CSVLTGQIYEQYF.